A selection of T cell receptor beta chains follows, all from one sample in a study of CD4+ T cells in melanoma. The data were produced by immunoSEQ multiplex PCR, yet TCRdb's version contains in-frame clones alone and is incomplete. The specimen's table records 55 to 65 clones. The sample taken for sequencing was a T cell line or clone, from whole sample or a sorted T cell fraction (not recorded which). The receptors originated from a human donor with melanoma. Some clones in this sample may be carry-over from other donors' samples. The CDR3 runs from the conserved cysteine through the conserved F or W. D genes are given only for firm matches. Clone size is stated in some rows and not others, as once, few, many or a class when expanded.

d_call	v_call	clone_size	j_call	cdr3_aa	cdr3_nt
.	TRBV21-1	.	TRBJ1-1	CASRLELYTIRTEAFF	TGTGCCAGCAGGTTGGAGCTCTACACAATTCGCACTGAAGCTTTCTTT
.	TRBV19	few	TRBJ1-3	CASRSASSGNTIYF	TGTGCCAGTAGATCAGCCAGCTCTGGAAACACCATATATTTT
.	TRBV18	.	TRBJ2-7	CASSLLREAYEQYF	TGTGCCAGCTCACTACTTAGGGAGGCGTACGAGCAGTACTTC
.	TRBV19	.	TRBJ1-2	CASSMPITGGYTF	TGTGCCAGTAGTATGCCAATAACAGGCGGCTACACCTTC
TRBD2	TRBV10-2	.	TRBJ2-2	CASSDSTSVATGELFF	TGCGCCAGCAGTGACTCGACTAGCGTTGCAACCGGGGAGCTGTTTTTT
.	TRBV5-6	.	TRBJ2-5	CASSDDNFETQYF	TGTGCCAGCAGCGACGACAATTTTGAGACCCAGTACTTC
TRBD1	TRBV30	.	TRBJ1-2	CAWSTGQGKAYGYTF	TGTGCCTGGAGTACCGGACAGGGGAAGGCCTATGGCTACACCTTC
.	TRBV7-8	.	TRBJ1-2	CASSLRHDLYGYTF	TGTGCCAGCAGCTTACGACACGACCTATATGGCTACACCTTC
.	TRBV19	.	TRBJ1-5	CASSIDLAKNQPQHF	TGTGCCAGTAGTATAGATCTGGCAAAGAATCAGCCCCAGCATTTT
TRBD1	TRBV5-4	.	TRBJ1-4	CASSVDRGGEKLFF	TGTGCCAGCAGCGTGGACAGGGGAGGAGAAAAACTGTTTTTT
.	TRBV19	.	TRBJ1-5	CASSLGGRGGNQPQHF	TGTGCCAGTAGTCTGGGGGGCAGGGGCGGCAATCAGCCCCAGCATTTT
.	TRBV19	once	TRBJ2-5	CASSMGTRETQYF	TGTGCCAGTAGTATGGGGACTCGGGAGACCCAGTACTTC
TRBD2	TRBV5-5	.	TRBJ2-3	CASSLFAGGGADTQYF	TGTGCCAGCAGCTTGTTTGCGGGAGGTGGAGCAGATACGCAGTATTTT
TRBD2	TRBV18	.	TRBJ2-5	CASSPLSSGRGRLEETQYF	TGTGCCAGCTCACCGCTCTCCAGCGGGAGGGGCCGGTTAGAAGAGACCCAGTACTTC
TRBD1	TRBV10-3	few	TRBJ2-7	CAMGTGSPEQYF	TGTGCCATGGGGACAGGGTCTCCCGAGCAGTACTTC
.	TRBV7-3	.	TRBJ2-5	CASSRSTGETQYF	TGTGCCAGCAGTCGGTCTACTGGAGAGACCCAGTACTTC
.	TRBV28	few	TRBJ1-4	CASMGSRENEKLFF	TGTGCCAGCATGGGAAGTCGGGAGAATGAAAAACTGTTTTTT
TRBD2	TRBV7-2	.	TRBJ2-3	CASSLAGGSTDTQYF	TGTGCCAGCAGCTTAGCGGGAGGGAGCACAGATACGCAGTATTTT
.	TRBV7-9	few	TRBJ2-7	CASSLAVRTMQYF	TGTGCCAGCAGCTTAGCGGTTCGGACAATGCAGTACTTC
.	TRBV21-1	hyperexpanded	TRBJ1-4	CASTLMTIGPTNEKLFF	TGTGCCAGCACCCTGATGACTATAGGGCCAACTAATGAAAAACTGTTTTTT
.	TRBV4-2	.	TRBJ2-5	CASSQEGRRDQETQYF	TGTGCCAGCAGCCAAGAGGGTCGAAGGGACCAAGAGACCCAGTACTTC
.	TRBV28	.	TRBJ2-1	CASLTGRTYNEQFF	TGTGCCAGTCTAACGGGACGCACCTACAATGAGCAGTTCTTC
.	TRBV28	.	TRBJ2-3	CASSFHVADTQYF	TGTGCCAGCAGTTTTCATGTGGCAGATACGCAGTATTTT
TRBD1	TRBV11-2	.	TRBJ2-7	CASSLQTGGFGLNYEQYF	TGTGCCAGCAGCCTCCAGACAGGGGGCTTCGGTCTGAATTACGAGCAGTACTTC
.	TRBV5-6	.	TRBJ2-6	CASSTAISQSRANVLTF	TGTGCCAGCTCCACGGCAATATCACAAAGTCGGGCCAACGTCCTGACTTTC
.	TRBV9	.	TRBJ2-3	CASSVDESGGKRNTQYF	TGTGCCAGCAGCGTAGATGAGTCGGGCGGGAAAAGGAATACGCAGTATTTT
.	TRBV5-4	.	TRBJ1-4	CASSRDPDEKLFF	TGTGCCAGCAGCCGGGACCCCGATGAAAAACTGTTTTTT